The 28 T cell receptor beta chains listed next were all sequenced from one sample in a study of cytomegalovirus exposure and HLA in healthy donors. PCR amplification relied on 60 Vbeta primers (plus 13 Jbeta primers). Clones were sequenced by immunoSEQ multiplex PCR, and TCRdb holds only the in-frame ones, with some missing. Here the sample spans 150,000 to 200,000 clones, 80% to 90% being singletons. What was sequenced was PBMCs. These receptors all come from a man between 35 and 55 years old in good health and CMV-seropositive.

This clone showed up just a few times. The rearrangement uses TRBV6-1 and TRBJ2-7; 8 bases are a match to TRBD1. Looked up from germline, CDR1 is MNHNS and CDR2 is SASEGT. The CDR3 sequence is 15 residues long. Trimming took 7 bases from V and 2 from J; bases not matched to a gene: 10. The CDR3 DNA sequence: TGTGCCAGCACGCGTTCAGGACAGGGAACCTACGAGCAGTACTTC. Residues: CASTRSGQGTYEQYF.

This sequence joins TRBV27 and TRBJ2-7; perhaps TRBD1 as D (5 bases). The germline V gene has CDR1 MNHEY and CDR2 SMNVEV (reference sequence). The CDR3 contains 11 residues. V lost 6 bases to trimming and J lost 4 bases, with 7 bases between them. The CDR3: CASSQGYEQYF. For the CDR3, the DNA is TGTGCCAGCAGCCAGGGATACGAGCAGTACTTC.

This CDR3 reads CASSGQRQRSSYEQYF. CDR3 bases: TGCGCCAGCAGCGGCCAACGTCAGCGGAGCTCCTACGAGCAGTACTTC. The chain links TRBV4-1 to TRBJ2-7; tentative D call: TRBD2 (5 bases). V shed 5 bases and J shed 0 bases, with 17 bases lying between them. There are 16 residues in the CDR3. CDR1 is MGHRA and CDR2 is YSYEKL in the germline V gene.

This rearrangement joins TRBV5-8 to TRBJ2-5; 13 bases map to TRBD2. Germline values: CDR1 SGHTS, CDR2 YDEGEE. The CDR3 sequence is 16 residues long. Unmatched junction bases numbered 7, after V lost 4 bases and J lost 4 bases. The CDR3 DNA is TGTGCCAGCAGCGTACTAGCGGGAGGGCCTGTAGAGACCCAGTACTTC. It specifies CASSVLAGGPVETQYF.

The V gene is TRBV6-1, the J gene TRBJ2-5; 10 bases line up with TRBD2. Per the germline V gene, CDR1 is MNHNS and CDR2 is SASEGT. The V gene end was trimmed by 4 bases and the J gene end by 0 bases; junction bases not matched to a gene: 5. The CDR3 length is 16 residues. The CDR3 coding sequence is TGTGCCAGCAGTGTCGTAGCGGGAGGTTACCAAGAGACCCAGTACTTC. It is translated as CASSVVAGGYQETQYF.

The rearrangement links TRBV9 to TRBJ2-7; tentatively, D is TRBD1 (6 bases). Germline V gene data show CDR1 as SGDLS and CDR2 as YYNGEE. V dropped 4 bases and J dropped 3 bases, with 14 bases sitting between them. The CDR3 extends over 14 amino acids. For the CDR3, the DNA is TGTGCCAGCAGCCCAACCCCAGGGGACTACGAGCAGTACTTC. Its translation is CASSPTPGDYEQYF.

The genes are TRBV5-8 and TRBJ2-2, with TRBD1 matching 10 bases. CDR3 length: 15 amino acids. With 4 bases clipped from V and 3 bases from J, the junction kept 3 bases outside the gene matches. CDR1 and CDR2 (germline): SGHTS, YDEGEE. In DNA, the CDR3 is TGTGCCAGCAGCGCCGGGACAGGGGACACCGGGGAGCTGTTTTTT. Translating it yields CASSAGTGDTGELFF.

The V and J genes are TRBV25-1 and TRBJ2-6; no definite D call. Germline V CDR1 and CDR2: MGHDK, SYGVNS. Trimming removed 2 bases from V and 5 bases from J, with 10 bases in between. The CDR3 extends over 15 amino acids. The DNA of the CDR3 is TGTGCCAGCAGTGAAGCGTTAGATTGGGCCAACGTCCTGACTTTC. Encoded protein: CASSEALDWANVLTF.

The gene calls are TRBV28 and TRBJ1-5; TRBD1 is a possible D gene (5 bases). This CDR3 contains 14 residues. Germline CDR1 MDHEN, CDR2 SYDVKM. Trimming removed 3 bases from V and 6 bases from J, with 12 bases in between. In nucleotides, the CDR3 is TGTGCCAGCAGTTTCGTACAGGAGAGTCAGCCCCAGCATTTT. It yields the protein CASSFVQESQPQHF.

The chain couples TRBV5-4 to TRBJ1-2; a weak D match, TRBD1 (6 bases). The germline V gene has CDR1 SGHNT and CDR2 YYREEE (reference sequence). Trimming shortened V by 0 bases and J by 4 bases, and 10 bases separated the two germline ends. The CDR3 runs 14 residues. Here the CDR3 DNA reads TGTGCCAGCAGCTTGGCCATGGGGGCCTATGGCTACACCTTC. This gives the protein CASSLAMGAYGYTF.

The chain carries TRBV11-2 and TRBJ2-7; the match to TRBD1 covers 7 bases. There are 12 residues in the CDR3. V shed 6 bases and J 2 bases; nucleotides not matched to a gene: 1. Per germline, CDR1 SGHAT and CDR2 FQNNGV. The CDR3 coding sequence is TGTGCCAGCAGTGGGACAGCCTACGAGCAGTACTTC. It is translated as CASSGTAYEQYF.

This clone was detected a few times. The V gene is TRBV27, the J gene TRBJ1-1; D ambiguous. The CDR3 length is 13 residues. CDR1 and CDR2 (germline): MNHEY, SMNVEV (reference sequence). V was pared by 3 bases and J by 10 bases, with 15 bases between. The CDR3: CASSLSGSQGAFF. The CDR3, as DNA: TGTGCCAGCAGTTTGTCGGGGTCTCAAGGAGCTTTCTTT.

This clone is a singleton in its sample. The chain carries TRBV5-1 and TRBJ2-5, with TRBD1 identical over 8 bases. CDR3 size: 15 residues. V dropped 4 bases and J dropped 5; count of bases not matched to a gene: 10. Germline V lookup: CDR1 SGHRS, CDR2 YFSETQ. CDR3 sequence reads: CASSPPTGVGETQYF. The CDR3 DNA reads as TGCGCCAGCAGCCCTCCGACAGGGGTAGGGGAGACCCAGTACTTC.

The V call is TRBV5-1, the J call TRBJ1-1, with D possibly TRBD1 on 5 matching bases. V was cut by 4 bases and J by 0 bases, with 7 bases left in between. CDR3 length equals 13 residues. From germline, CDR1 is SGHRS and CDR2 YFSETQ. The CDR3 DNA reads as TGCGCCAGCAGCATACAGGTGAACACTGAAGCTTTCTTT. Amino acid sequence: CASSIQVNTEAFF.

The V call is TRBV7-2, the J call TRBJ2-7; 9 nucleotides match TRBD1. Germline CDR1 SGHTA, CDR2 FQGNSA. Trimming took 1 base from V and 3 from J; bases not matched to a gene: 1. The CDR3 covers 14 residues. In nucleotides, the CDR3 is TGTGCCAGCAGCTTAGGGACAGGGGTCTACGAGCAGTACTTC. Amino acid sequence: CASSLGTGVYEQYF.

For this clone: Other DNA sequences in this specimen translate into the identical CDR3. The V and J genes are TRBV5-4 and TRBJ2-6; D gene ambiguous. V was clipped by 4 bases and J by 2 bases, with 16 bases between them. The CDR3 loop spans 17 amino acids. Germline CDR1 reads SGHNT; CDR2 reads YYREEE (reference sequence). CDR3 sequence reads: CASSHVKSAPGANVLTF. CDR3 sequence (DNA): TGTGCCAGCAGCCATGTGAAAAGCGCTCCTGGGGCCAACGTCCTGACTTTC. The full variable domain, in which reference TRBV5-4 and TRBJ2-6 provide the parts outside the CDR3, is ETGVTQSPTHLIKTRGQQVTLRCSSQSGHNTVSWYQQALGQGPQFIFQYYREEENGRGNFPPRFSGLQFPNYSSELNVNALELDDSALYLCASSHVKSAPGANVLTFGAGSRLTVL.

The table lists this clone with a few counts. The chain combines TRBV29-1 with TRBJ1-1; D is undetermined. In germline, CDR1 is SQVTM, CDR2 ANQGSEA. V dropped 7 bases and J dropped 1 base, with 4 bases sitting between them. CDR3 length equals 10 residues. For the CDR3, the DNA is TGCAGCGGGGCGAACACTGAAGCTTTCTTT. Amino acids: CSGANTEAFF.

V is TRBV10-3 and J is TRBJ1-2, with D maybe TRBD1 (6 bases). There are 14 residues in the CDR3. With 3 bases removed from V and 3 bases from J, the gap between germline ends came to 11 bases. Germline values: CDR1 ENHRY, CDR2 SYGVKD. DNA for the CDR3: TGTGCCATCAGTGATAGGGGGGGAGACTATGGCTACACCTTC. Translation gives CAISDRGGDYGYTF.

This chain links TRBV19 with TRBJ1-1, with 8 bases matching TRBD1. The CDR3 extends over 14 amino acids. The germline CDR1 and CDR2 sequences are LNHDA and SQIVND (reference sequence). V was clipped by 5 bases and J by 3 bases; unmatched bases: 5. CDR3 region: CASSSTGVYTEAFF. CDR3 DNA: TGTGCCAGTAGTTCGACAGGGGTGTACACTGAAGCTTTCTTT.

The J gene is TRBJ1-4, the V gene TRBV5-1; 9 bases map to TRBD1. Unmatched junction bases numbered 3, after V lost 3 bases and J lost 0 bases. Germline V gene data show CDR1 as SGHRS and CDR2 as YFSETQ. The CDR3 has 16 residues. The CDR3 region has the DNA TGCGCCAGCAGCTCGGGACAGGGTGCAACTAATGAAAAACTGTTTTTT. It yields the protein CASSSGQGATNEKLFF.

The CDR3 DNA reads TGTGCCAGCAGCTTCCCAGGGGTAGAGACCCAGTACTTC. This gives the protein CASSFPGVETQYF. The J gene is TRBJ2-5, the V gene TRBV7-9; perhaps TRBD1 as D (6 bases). Germline V CDR1 and CDR2: SEHNR, FQNEAQ (reference sequence). CDR3 size: 13 residues. Trimming shortened V by 3 bases and J by 4 bases, and 9 bases separated the two germline ends. The variable domain in full, with the rest retrieved from reference TRBV7-9 and TRBJ2-5, is DTGVSQNPRHKITKRGQNVTFRCDPISEHNRLYWYRQTLGQGPEFLTYFQNEAQLEKSRLLSDRFSAERPKGSFSTLEIQRTEQGDSAMYLCASSFPGVETQYFGPGTRLLVL.

CDR3 sequence reads: CASSLAGGGLGSYNEQFF. The CDR3 DNA is TGCGCCAGCAGCTTGGCCGGGGGGGGGCTAGGCTCCTACAATGAGCAGTTCTTC. V is TRBV5-1 and J is TRBJ2-1, with 8 bases identical to TRBD2. Per the germline V gene, CDR1 is SGHRS and CDR2 is YFSETQ. V shed 0 bases and J 0 bases; nucleotides not matched to a gene: 8. This CDR3 contains 18 residues.

This sequence joins TRBV2 and TRBJ1-1; 10 bases agree with TRBD1. The CDR3 is 13 residues long. J gave up 4 bases and V 8 bases, and 4 bases lay outside the gene matches. CDR1 and CDR2 from the germline V gene are SNHLY and FYNNEI. CDR3 amino acids: CASDGQGGTEAFF. For the CDR3, the DNA is TGTGCCAGCGATGGACAGGGGGGCACTGAAGCTTTCTTT.

Comment on this clone: Other DNA sequences within the sample encode an identical CDR3. The chain uses TRBV2 and TRBJ2-7, with a tentative D call TRBD2 (7 bases). The V gene's germline CDR1 is SNHLY and CDR2 FYNNEI. V dropped 8 bases and J dropped 5 bases, with 10 bases sitting between them. The CDR3 has 11 residues. The CDR3 DNA is TGTGCCAGCGGGGGGGCGAACGAGCAGTACTTC. It yields the protein CASGGANEQYF.

This clone showed up just once. This chain uses TRBV6-1 with TRBJ2-5; 9 bases map to TRBD2. V lost 1 base and J lost 2; bases outside the gene matches: 11. Germline V gene sequence: CDR1 MNHNS, CDR2 SASEGT. The CDR3 is 18 residues long. CDR3: CASSEGLYAGGEQETQYF. In DNA, the CDR3 is TGTGCCAGCAGTGAAGGATTATATGCGGGAGGGGAGCAAGAGACCCAGTACTTC.

With respect to this clone: The junction shows a germline mismatch at one end, possibly a read error. The CDR3 sequence is CTSSFRTGGGTEAFF. In DNA, the CDR3 is TGTACCAGCAGCTTCCGGACAGGGGGCGGAACTGAAGCTTTCTTT. The V call is TRBV5-4, the J call TRBJ1-1, with 11 bases aligning to TRBD1. The germline CDR1 and CDR2 sequences are SGHNT and YYREEE (reference sequence). The CDR3 spans 15 residues. Based on the CDR3 plus reference TRBV5-4 and TRBJ1-1, the full variable domain is ETGVTQSPTHLIKTRGQQVTLRCSSQSGHNTVSWYQQALGQGPQFIFQYYREEENGRGNFPPRFSGLQFPNYSSELNVNALELDDSALYLCTSSFRTGGGTEAFFGQGTRLTVV.

The chain joins TRBV9 to TRBJ2-2; 9 positions agree with TRBD1. Looked up from germline, CDR1 is SGDLS and CDR2 is YYNGEE. After removal of 1 base from V and 6 bases from J, the junction contained 7 bases not matched to a gene. CDR3 length: 16 residues. DNA of the CDR3: TGTGCCAGCAGCGTATTCGGGACAGGGAGCCCCGGGGAGCTGTTTTTT. It codes for CASSVFGTGSPGELFF.

This chain joins TRBV9 and TRBJ2-1; TRBD1 aligns across 8 bases. The trim removed 4 bases at V and 5 bases at J, leaving 5 bases unmatched. CDR3 length: 14 amino acids. Germline V CDR1 and CDR2: SGDLS, YYNGEE. CDR3 amino acids: CASSPRTGNNEQFF. DNA of the CDR3: TGTGCCAGCAGCCCTCGGACAGGGAACAATGAGCAGTTCTTC. Complete variable domain (other parts from reference TRBV9 and TRBJ2-1): DSGVTQTPKHLITATGQRVTLRCSPRSGDLSVYWYQQSLDQGLQFLIQYYNGEERAKGNILERFSAQQFPDLHSELNLSSLELGDSALYFCASSPRTGNNEQFFGPGTRLTVL.